This T cell receptor (beta chain) was recorded in a study of cytomegalovirus exposure and HLA in healthy donors. The PCR ran on 60 Vbeta and 13 Jbeta primers. Libraries were prepared by immunoSEQ multiplex PCR; TCRdb keeps only in-frame clonotypes and omits some of them. The data hold 180,000 or so clones, with 65% to 80% observed a single time. General study points: A previous analysis found most TCR beta V segments productive roughly 87% or roughly 30% of the time. In a later analysis, the majority of CMV-associated beta chains seemingly showed HLA restriction. Rare TCR sequences dominated, though some public TCRs recurred in many donors.

A note on this clone: Its antigen remains unknown.

This CDR3 is 14 amino acids long. Trimming shortened V by 8 bases and J by 5 bases, and 17 bases separated the two germline ends. Germline CDR1 reads LNHNV; CDR2 reads YYDKDF (reference sequence). Sequences were obtained from PBMCs. The TCR sequence derives from a woman aged 25 to 45 in good health and CMV-seropositive. V gene TRBV15 combines with J gene TRBJ2-3, with a possible D match to TRBD1 (6 bases). The CDR3 loop reads CATSRGRGVDTQYF. The DNA of the CDR3 is TGTGCCACCTCTCGGGGCAGGGGAGTAGATACGCAGTATTTT.